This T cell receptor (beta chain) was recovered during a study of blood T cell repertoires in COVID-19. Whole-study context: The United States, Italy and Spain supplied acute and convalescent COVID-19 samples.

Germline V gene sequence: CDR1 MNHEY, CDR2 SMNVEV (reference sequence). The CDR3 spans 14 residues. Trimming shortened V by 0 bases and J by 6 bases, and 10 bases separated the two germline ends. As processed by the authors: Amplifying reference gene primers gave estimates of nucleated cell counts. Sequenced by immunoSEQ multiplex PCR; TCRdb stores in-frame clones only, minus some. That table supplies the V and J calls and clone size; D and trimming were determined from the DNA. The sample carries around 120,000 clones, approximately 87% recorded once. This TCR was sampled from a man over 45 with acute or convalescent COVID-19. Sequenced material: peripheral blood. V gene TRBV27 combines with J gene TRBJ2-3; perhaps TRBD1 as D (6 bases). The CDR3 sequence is CASSLSGRGDTQYF. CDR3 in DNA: TGTGCCAGCAGTTTATCGGGAAGGGGGGATACGCAGTATTTT.